These T cell receptor beta chains were read from a single sample in a study of blood T cells in healthy people across ages. Using its own MiXCR run on the 5' RACE reads, TCRdb lists one record per CDR3 protein. In the table there are approximately 490,000 distinct CDR3 sequences, less than 25% of which are singletons. A further study also used this sample, focusing on T cells of mothers and their children.

Sequenced material: blood. The receptor set was obtained from a boy younger than 18 in good health. Both conserved end residues are trimmed from each CDR3.

V | CDR3
TRBV20-1 | SANRGRAGYT
TRBV7-9 | ASSEFDQDEKLF
TRBV2 | ASDGESNYGYT
TRBV5-1 | ASSTDSHLVETQY
TRBV4-3 | ASSPAGQPGELF
TRBV28 | ASSDRGYEQY
TRBV7-9 | ASSLGVRANTGELF
TRBV6-1 | ASSLIRGGADTGELF
TRBV20-1 | SAPRGAGMGEKLF
TRBV13 | ASSLARAELF
TRBV7-2 | ASSLVWNSRGGEQF
TRBV5-1 | ASSLGSNNQETQY
TRBV20-1 | SARLSGTGGGGNQPQH
TRBV4-1 | ASSQDNSPGIEAF
TRBV4-3 | ASSQDLWGTSGAYQETQY
TRBV12-3/TRBV12-4 | ASSFQGGGFYEQY
TRBV4-2 | ASSQLAGGKHEQY
TRBV2 | ASSGGRLAVDGEQF
TRBV4-3 | ASSQGVGRETQY
TRBV6-6 | ASRAWGGDEQF
TRBV27 | ASCLRGLAGGPENEQF
TRBV4-1 | ASSQDRGLSSGDTQY
TRBV20-1 | SASPPWGYGYT
TRBV6-6 | AVGPPNSPLH
TRBV7-2 | ASSFDRTVYGYT
TRBV28 | ASSPGTSGNQETQY
TRBV11-3 | ASSIRGGQTPTYNEQF
TRBV11-2 | ASSFFRGVADTQY
TRBV7-8 | ASSLGSGTEQF
TRBV5-5 | ASSLGQGSEKLF
TRBV7-3 | ASSLMLRISITEQY
TRBV5-1 | ASSRSTGRETQY
TRBV13 | ASSLERDNEQF
TRBV7-3 | ASSLYPGMGEYNEQF
TRBV5-1 | ASSYGTSGGGYNEQF
TRBV4-3 | ASSQAGEVGTEAF
TRBV3-1 | ASSQETGGYT
TRBV4-3 | ASSQEAPLAGMGNIQY
TRBV9 | ASSDRQGARNEQF
TRBV11-2 | ASSSRTYGYT
TRBV6-2/TRBV6-3 | ASRNGLNTGELF
TRBV7-2 | ASSLDWGETQY
TRBV7-9 | ASSSDRYEQY
TRBV15 | ATSRVPSRADFSEQY
TRBV5-1 | ASSLDGNSGNTIY
TRBV6-6 | ASSPQGGHEKLF
TRBV30 | AWSRDNYGYT
TRBV7-2 | ASSPQTGGIFGYT
TRBV7-2 | ASSLDGQLNEQF
TRBV6-1 | ASSDYGRSDEQF
TRBV9 | ASSVSGGTYNSPLH
TRBV5-1 | ASSFEDEQY
TRBV20-1 | SARAGPSYEQY
TRBV28 | ASSQDRSSTDTQY
TRBV20-1 | SATPFLGGGETQY
TRBV30 | AWSAGSSADTQY
TRBV2 | ATSRLAGGGEQS
TRBV28 | ASSLYRAAGNTIY
TRBV27 | ASSSEGSGSYNEQF